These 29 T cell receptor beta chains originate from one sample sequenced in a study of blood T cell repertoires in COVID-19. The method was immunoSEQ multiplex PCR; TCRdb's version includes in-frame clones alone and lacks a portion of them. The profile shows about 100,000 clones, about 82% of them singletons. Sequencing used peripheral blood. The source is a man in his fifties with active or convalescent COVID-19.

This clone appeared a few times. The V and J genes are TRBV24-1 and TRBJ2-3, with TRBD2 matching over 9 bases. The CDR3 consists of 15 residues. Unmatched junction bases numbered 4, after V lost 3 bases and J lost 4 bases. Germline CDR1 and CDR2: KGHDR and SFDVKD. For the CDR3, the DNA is TGTGCCACCAGTGATAATAGCGGGAGCGCAGATACGCAGTATTTT. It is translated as CATSDNSGSADTQYF.

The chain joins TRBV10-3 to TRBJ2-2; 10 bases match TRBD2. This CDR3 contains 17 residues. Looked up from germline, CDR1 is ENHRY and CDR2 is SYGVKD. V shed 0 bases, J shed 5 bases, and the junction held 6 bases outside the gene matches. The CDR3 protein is CAISESPVAGGTGELFF. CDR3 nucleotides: TGTGCCATCAGTGAGTCGCCGGTAGCGGGAGGAACCGGGGAGCTGTTTTTT.

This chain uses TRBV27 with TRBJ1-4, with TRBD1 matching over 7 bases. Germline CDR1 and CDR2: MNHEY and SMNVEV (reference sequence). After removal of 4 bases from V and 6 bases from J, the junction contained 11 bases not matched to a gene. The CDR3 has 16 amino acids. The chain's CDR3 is CASSSDDRVGYEKLFF. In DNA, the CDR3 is TGTGCCAGCAGTTCCGACGACAGGGTAGGGTATGAAAAACTGTTTTTT.

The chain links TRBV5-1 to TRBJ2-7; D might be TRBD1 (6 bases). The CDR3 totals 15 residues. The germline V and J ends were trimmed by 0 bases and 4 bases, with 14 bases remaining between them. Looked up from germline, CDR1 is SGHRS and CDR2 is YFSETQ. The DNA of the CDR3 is TGCGCCAGCAGCTTGGGTTGGACAGCTAATTACGAGCAGTACTTC. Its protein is CASSLGWTANYEQYF.

The CDR3 sequence is CASSLGDGTAFQETQYF. CDR3 sequence (DNA): TGTGCCAGCAGCTTAGGGGATGGGACAGCTTTCCAAGAGACCCAGTACTTC. The J gene is TRBJ2-5, the V gene TRBV11-3; TRBD1 matches 7 bases. Germline V lookup: CDR1 SGHNT, CDR2 YENEEA. V was pared by 1 base and J by 1 base, with 9 bases of the junction left unmatched. This CDR3 spans 17 amino acids.

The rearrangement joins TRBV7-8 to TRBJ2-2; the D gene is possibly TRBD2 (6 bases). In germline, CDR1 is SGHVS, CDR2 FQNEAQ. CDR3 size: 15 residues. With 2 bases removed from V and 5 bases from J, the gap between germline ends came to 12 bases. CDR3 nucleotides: TGTGCCAGCAGCTTACCACTAGCTGGGACCGGGGAGCTGTTTTTT. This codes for CASSLPLAGTGELFF.

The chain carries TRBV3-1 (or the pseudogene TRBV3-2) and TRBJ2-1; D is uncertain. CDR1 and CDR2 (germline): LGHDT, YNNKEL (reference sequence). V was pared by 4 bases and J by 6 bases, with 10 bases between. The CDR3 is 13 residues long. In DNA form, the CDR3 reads TGTGCCAGCAGCCTAGCAAAAGGCAATGAGCAGTTCTTC. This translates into CASSLAKGNEQFF.

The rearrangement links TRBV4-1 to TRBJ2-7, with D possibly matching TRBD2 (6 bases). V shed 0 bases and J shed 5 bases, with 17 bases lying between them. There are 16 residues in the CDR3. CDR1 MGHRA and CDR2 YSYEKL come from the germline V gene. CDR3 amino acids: CASSQEGSGGGDEQYF. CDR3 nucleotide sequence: TGCGCCAGCAGCCAAGAAGGGTCTGGGGGAGGAGACGAGCAGTACTTC.

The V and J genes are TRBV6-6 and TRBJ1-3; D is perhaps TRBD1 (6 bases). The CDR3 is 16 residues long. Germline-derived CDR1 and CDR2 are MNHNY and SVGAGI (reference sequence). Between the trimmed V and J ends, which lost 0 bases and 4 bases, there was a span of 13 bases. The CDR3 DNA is TGTGCCAGCAGTTACTCGGGGGCAGGGCAAGGAAACACCATATATTTT. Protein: CASSYSGAGQGNTIYF.

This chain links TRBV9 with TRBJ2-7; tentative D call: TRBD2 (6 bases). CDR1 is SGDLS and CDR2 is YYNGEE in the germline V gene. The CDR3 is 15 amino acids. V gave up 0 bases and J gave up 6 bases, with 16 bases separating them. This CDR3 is CASSVAGGSGSEQYF. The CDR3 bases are TGTGCCAGCAGCGTAGCTGGGGGTAGCGGTAGCGAGCAGTACTTC. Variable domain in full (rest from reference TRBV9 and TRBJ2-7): DSGVTQTPKHLITATGQRVTLRCSPRSGDLSVYWYQQSLDQGLQFLIQYYNGEERAKGNILERFSAQQFPDLHSELNLSSLELGDSALYFCASSVAGGSGSEQYFGPGTRLTVT.

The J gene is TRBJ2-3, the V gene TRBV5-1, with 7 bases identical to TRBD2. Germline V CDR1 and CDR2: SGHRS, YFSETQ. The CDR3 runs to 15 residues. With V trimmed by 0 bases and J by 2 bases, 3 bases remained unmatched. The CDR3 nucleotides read TGCGCCAGCAGCTTGGCTAGCGGTACCACAGATACGCAGTATTTT. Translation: CASSLASGTTDTQYF.

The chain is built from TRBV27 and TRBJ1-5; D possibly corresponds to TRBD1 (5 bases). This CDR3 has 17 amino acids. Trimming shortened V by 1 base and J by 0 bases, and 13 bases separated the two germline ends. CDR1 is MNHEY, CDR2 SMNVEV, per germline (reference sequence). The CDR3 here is CASSLYFRQGSNQPQHF. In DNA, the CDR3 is TGTGCCAGCAGTTTATACTTCCGGCAGGGTAGCAATCAGCCCCAGCATTTT.

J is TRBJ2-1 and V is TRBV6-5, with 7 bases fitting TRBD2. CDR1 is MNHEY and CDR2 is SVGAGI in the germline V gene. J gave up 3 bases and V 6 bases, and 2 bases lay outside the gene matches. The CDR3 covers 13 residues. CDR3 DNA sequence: TGTGCCAGCAGGAGCGGGGACTACAATGAGCAGTTCTTC. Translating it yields CASRSGDYNEQFF.

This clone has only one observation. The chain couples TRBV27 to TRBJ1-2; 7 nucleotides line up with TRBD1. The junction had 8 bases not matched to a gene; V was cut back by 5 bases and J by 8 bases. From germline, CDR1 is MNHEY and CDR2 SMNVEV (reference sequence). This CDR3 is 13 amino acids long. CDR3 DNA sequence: TGTGCCAGCAGTACGCAGGGGGTTCGGGGCTACACCTTC. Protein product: CASSTQGVRGYTF.

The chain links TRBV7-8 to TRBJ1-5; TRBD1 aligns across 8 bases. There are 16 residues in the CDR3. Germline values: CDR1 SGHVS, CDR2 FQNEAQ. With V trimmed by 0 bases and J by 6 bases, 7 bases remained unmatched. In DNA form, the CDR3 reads TGTGCCAGCAGCTTAGCGGGACCGACAGGGGTTCAGCCCCAGCATTTT. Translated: CASSLAGPTGVQPQHF.

The CDR3 sequence is CSVEAPGSFYGYTF. CDR3 DNA: TGCAGCGTTGAAGCCCCAGGATCCTTCTATGGCTACACCTTC. The chain links TRBV29-1 to TRBJ1-2; D gene ambiguous. The CDR3 loop spans 14 amino acids. Germline CDR1 is SQVTM and CDR2 is ANQGSEA. V was cut by 1 base and J by 4 bases, with 13 bases left in between.

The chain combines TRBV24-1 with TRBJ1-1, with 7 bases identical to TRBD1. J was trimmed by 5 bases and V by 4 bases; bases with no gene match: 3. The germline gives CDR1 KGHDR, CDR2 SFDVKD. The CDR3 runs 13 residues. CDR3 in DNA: TGTGCCACCAGTGACTTGACAGGGACTGAAGCTTTCTTT. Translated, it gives CATSDLTGTEAFF.

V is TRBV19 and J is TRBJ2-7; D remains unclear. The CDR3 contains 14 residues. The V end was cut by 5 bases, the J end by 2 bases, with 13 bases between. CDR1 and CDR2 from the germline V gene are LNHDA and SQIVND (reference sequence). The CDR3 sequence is CASSDDDTAYEQYF. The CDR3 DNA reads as TGTGCCAGTAGTGATGATGACACTGCCTACGAGCAGTACTTC.

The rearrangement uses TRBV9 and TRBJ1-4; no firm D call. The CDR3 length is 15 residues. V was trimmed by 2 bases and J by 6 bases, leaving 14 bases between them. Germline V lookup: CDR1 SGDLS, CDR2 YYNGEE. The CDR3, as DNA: TGTGCCAGCAGCGTTGCAGGTACTCAGGATGAAAAACTGTTTTTT. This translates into CASSVAGTQDEKLFF.

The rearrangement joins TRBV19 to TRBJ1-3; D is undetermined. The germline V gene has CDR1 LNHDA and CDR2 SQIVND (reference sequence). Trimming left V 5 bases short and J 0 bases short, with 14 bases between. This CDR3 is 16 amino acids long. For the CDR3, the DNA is TGTGCCAGTAGTCCTTTCCGAGGATTCTCTGGAAACACCATATATTTT. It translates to CASSPFRGFSGNTIYF.

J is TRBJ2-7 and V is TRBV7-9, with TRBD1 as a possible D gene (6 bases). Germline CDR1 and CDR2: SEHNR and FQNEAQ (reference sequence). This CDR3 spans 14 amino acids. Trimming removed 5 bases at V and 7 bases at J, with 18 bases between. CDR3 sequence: CASSPSTGSEEQYF. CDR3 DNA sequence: TGTGCCAGCAGCCCCTCAACAGGGTCTGAAGAGCAGTACTTC.

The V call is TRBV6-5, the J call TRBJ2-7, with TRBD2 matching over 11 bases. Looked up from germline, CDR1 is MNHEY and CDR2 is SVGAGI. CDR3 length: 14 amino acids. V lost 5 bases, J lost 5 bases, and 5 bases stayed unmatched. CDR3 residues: CASSPSGRWNEQYF. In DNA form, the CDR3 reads TGTGCCAGCAGTCCTAGCGGGAGGTGGAACGAGCAGTACTTC.

The CDR3 protein is CASSEAGGHVSYEQYF. CDR3 nucleotides: TGTGCCAGCAGTGAAGCGGGAGGGCATGTCTCCTACGAGCAGTACTTC. This rearrangement joins TRBV6-1 to TRBJ2-7; 7 positions agree with TRBD2. V lost 0 bases to trimming and J lost 0 bases; unmatched junction nucleotides: 5. The CDR3 covers 16 residues. Germline assignment: CDR1 MNHNS and CDR2 SASEGT.

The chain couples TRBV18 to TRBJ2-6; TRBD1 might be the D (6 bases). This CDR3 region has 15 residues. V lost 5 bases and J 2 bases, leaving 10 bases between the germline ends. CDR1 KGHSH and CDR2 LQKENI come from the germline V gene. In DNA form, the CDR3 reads TGTGCCAGCTCATCAACAGGGACTGGGGCCAACGTCCTGACTTTC. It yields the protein CASSSTGTGANVLTF.

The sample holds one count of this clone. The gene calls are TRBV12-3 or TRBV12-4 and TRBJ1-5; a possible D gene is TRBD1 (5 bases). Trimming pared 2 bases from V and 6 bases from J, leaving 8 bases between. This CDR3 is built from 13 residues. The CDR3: CASSLQGSQPQHF. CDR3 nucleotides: TGTGCCAGCAGTTTACAGGGAAGTCAGCCCCAGCATTTT.

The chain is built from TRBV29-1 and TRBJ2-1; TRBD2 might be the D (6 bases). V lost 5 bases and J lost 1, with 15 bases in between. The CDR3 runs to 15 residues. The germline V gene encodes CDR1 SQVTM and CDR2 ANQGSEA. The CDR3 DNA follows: TGCAGCGTTTTCTTCATTGGGAGGTCCTACAATGAGCAGTTCTTC. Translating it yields CSVFFIGRSYNEQFF.

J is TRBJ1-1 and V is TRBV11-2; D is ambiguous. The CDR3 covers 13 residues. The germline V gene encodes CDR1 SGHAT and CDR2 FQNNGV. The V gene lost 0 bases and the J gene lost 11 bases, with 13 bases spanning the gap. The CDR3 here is CASSLERQYDAFF. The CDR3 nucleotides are TGTGCCAGCAGCTTAGAGAGACAATATGATGCTTTCTTT. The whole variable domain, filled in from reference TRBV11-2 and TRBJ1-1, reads EAGVAQSPRYKIIEKRQSVAFWCNPISGHATLYWYQQILGQGPKLLIQFQNNGVVDDSQLPKDRFSAERLKGVDSTLKIQPAKLEDSAVYLCASSLERQYDAFFGQGTRLTVV.

The CDR3 protein is CASSPIEGQGDYGYTF. The CDR3 coding sequence is TGCGCCAGCAGTCCCATTGAGGGACAGGGGGATTATGGCTACACCTTC. The genes are TRBV5-1 and TRBJ1-2; 11 bases map to TRBD1. V trimming: 5 bases; J trimming: 5 bases; junction bases outside the gene matches: 11. Germline V CDR1 and CDR2: SGHRS, YFSETQ. This CDR3 has 16 residues.

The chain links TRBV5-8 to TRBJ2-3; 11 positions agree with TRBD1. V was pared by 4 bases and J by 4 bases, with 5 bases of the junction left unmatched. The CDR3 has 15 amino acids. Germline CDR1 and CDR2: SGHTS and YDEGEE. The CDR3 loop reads CASSVGQGAPDTQYF. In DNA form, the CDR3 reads TGTGCCAGCAGCGTCGGACAGGGGGCCCCAGATACGCAGTATTTT.